The 19 T cell receptor beta chains below all came from one sample that was sequenced in a study of cytomegalovirus exposure and HLA in healthy donors. Vbeta (60) and Jbeta (13) primers were used in the PCR. Only in-frame clones appear in the TCRdb table, and some are missing; sequencing was by immunoSEQ multiplex PCR. The profile shows fewer than 120,000 clones, 75% to 90% of them singletons. The sequenced sample was PBMCs. The receptors stem from a man aged 40-55 years in good health and CMV-seronegative.

The chain combines TRBV7-8 with TRBJ2-7; TRBD2 matches 7 bases. V lost 5 bases and J lost 2; bases outside the gene matches: 6. The CDR3 consists of 14 residues. Germline lookup yields CDR1 SGHVS and CDR2 FQNEAQ. The CDR3 bases are TGTGCCAGCAGCCCACGGGAGGTGGCCTACGAGCAGTACTTC. Its protein product is CASSPREVAYEQYF. The entire variable domain, with the rest obtained from reference TRBV7-8 and TRBJ2-7, is as follows: GAGVSQSPRYKVAKRGQDVALRCDPISGHVSLFWYQQALGQGPEFLTYFQNEAQLDKSGLPSDRFFAERPEGSVSTLKIQRTQQEDSAVYLCASSPREVAYEQYFGPGTRLTVT.

V usage is TRBV5-5 and J usage is TRBJ2-7, with 7 positions matching TRBD2. The CDR3 runs to 15 residues. After removal of 4 bases from V and 0 bases from J, the junction contained 7 bases not matched to a gene. Per germline, CDR1 SGHKS and CDR2 YYEKEE (reference sequence). The chain's CDR3 is CASSRPGLPSYEQYF. In nucleotides, the CDR3 is TGTGCCAGCAGCCGTCCGGGACTACCCTCCTACGAGCAGTACTTC.

V and J are TRBV5-1 and TRBJ1-1; TRBD1 matches at 8 bases. The germline V gene encodes CDR1 SGHRS and CDR2 YFSETQ. The V gene end was trimmed by 0 bases and the J gene end by 1 base; junction bases not matched to a gene: 5. The length of the CDR3 is 16 residues. CDR3 DNA sequence: TGCGCCAGCAGCTTGGGGACAGGGCTATCGAACACTGAAGCTTTCTTT. Its translation: CASSLGTGLSNTEAFF.

The chain carries TRBV7-2 and TRBJ1-2, with unresolved D. This CDR3 is 14 amino acids long. Trimming shortened V by 5 bases and J by 2 bases, and 12 bases separated the two germline ends. The V gene's germline CDR1 is SGHTA and CDR2 FQGNSA. The CDR3 region has the DNA TGTGCCAGCAGCCACCGAGGGTCCAACTATGGCTACACCTTC. Protein sequence: CASSHRGSNYGYTF.

The CDR3: CASSIDRDHYEQYF. The DNA for the CDR3 is TGTGCCAGTAGTATCGACAGGGACCACTACGAGCAGTACTTC. This chain connects TRBV19 to TRBJ2-7; 7 bases fit TRBD1. Per the germline V gene, CDR1 is LNHDA and CDR2 is SQIVND (reference sequence). The CDR3 covers 14 residues. Trimming at V came to 3 bases and at J to 3 bases, leaving 5 bases not matched to a gene.

The chain has TRBV2 and TRBJ1-2, with 11 bases lining up with TRBD1. J lost 8 bases, V lost 8 bases, and 4 bases had no gene match. The CDR3 sequence is 12 residues long. Germline lookup yields CDR1 SNHLY and CDR2 FYNNEI. The CDR3 region is CASVGTGGGYTF. CDR3 DNA: TGTGCCAGCGTTGGGACAGGGGGAGGCTACACCTTC. Full variable domain (remainder filled in from reference TRBV2 and TRBJ1-2): EPEVTQTPSHQVTQMGQEVILRCVPISNHLYFYWYRQILGQKVEFLVSFYNNEISEKSEIFDDQFSVERPDGSNFTLKIRSTKLEDSAMYFCASVGTGGGYTFGSGTRLTVV.

V and J are TRBV5-6 and TRBJ2-7, with a possible D match to TRBD1 (7 bases). The CDR3 consists of 15 residues. In germline, CDR1 is SGHDT, CDR2 YYEEEE. With 4 bases removed from V and 1 base from J, the gap between germline ends came to 15 bases. This chain's CDR3 is CASSVEGQRSYEQYF. For the CDR3, the DNA is TGTGCCAGCAGCGTGGAGGGACAGAGGTCCTACGAGCAGTACTTC. Complete variable domain (other parts from reference TRBV5-6 and TRBJ2-7): DAGVTQSPTHLIKTRGQQVTLRCSPKSGHDTVSWYQQALGQGPQFIFQYYEEEERQRGNFPDRFSGHQFPNYSSELNVNALLLGDSALYLCASSVEGQRSYEQYFGPGTRLTVT.

V usage is TRBV7-3 and J usage is TRBJ2-2; maybe TRBD2 (6 bases). The germline V and J ends were trimmed by 2 bases and 4 bases, with 11 bases remaining between them. CDR3 length: 15 amino acids. Germline-derived CDR1 and CDR2 are SGHTA and FQGTGA. The CDR3 DNA reads as TGTGCCAGCAGCTTATATGGGGGACTCACCGGGGAGCTGTTTTTT. This codes for CASSLYGGLTGELFF. The entire variable domain, with the rest obtained from reference TRBV7-3 and TRBJ2-2, is as follows: GAGVSQTPSNKVTEKGKYVELRCDPISGHTALYWYRQSLGQGPEFLIYFQGTGAADDSGLPNDRFFAVRPEGSVSTLKIQRTERGDSAVYLCASSLYGGLTGELFFGEGSRLTVL.

The chain is built from TRBV4-1 and TRBJ1-4, with 10 nucleotides matching TRBD1. The germline CDR1 and CDR2 sequences are MGHRA and YSYEKL. V lost 1 base to trimming and J lost 6 bases; unmatched junction nucleotides: 5. The CDR3 length is 16 residues. CDR3 residues: CASSQGPGQGHEKLFF. Here the CDR3 DNA reads TGCGCCAGCAGCCAAGGTCCGGGACAGGGGCATGAAAAACTGTTTTTT.

This clone was seen just once. The chain recombines TRBV5-1 with TRBJ2-1, with 7 nucleotides matching TRBD2. The germline V gene encodes CDR1 SGHRS and CDR2 YFSETQ. CDR3 length equals 15 residues. V trimming: 1 base; J trimming: 3 bases; junction bases outside the gene matches: 4. The CDR3 sequence is CASSLSSGNYNEQFF. In nucleotides, the CDR3 is TGCGCCAGCAGCTTGTCGAGCGGGAACTACAATGAGCAGTTCTTC.

The genes are TRBV29-1 and TRBJ2-3; TRBD1 aligns across 8 bases. Germline trimming cut 6 bases from V and 6 bases from J; bases unmatched to any gene: 14. Germline CDR1 is SQVTM and CDR2 is ANQGSEA. This CDR3 has 15 residues. The CDR3 protein is CSVAAGTGRPDTQYF. The DNA for the CDR3 is TGCAGCGTCGCGGCCGGGACAGGTCGACCGGATACGCAGTATTTT.

The J gene is TRBJ1-4, the V gene TRBV29-1; a weak D match, TRBD1 (5 bases). The CDR3 is 14 amino acids. Germline values: CDR1 SQVTM, CDR2 ANQGSEA. The V end was cut by 4 bases, the J end by 8 bases, with 17 bases between. The CDR3 region is CSVVSPGRGEKLFF. In DNA, the CDR3 is TGCAGCGTTGTTTCTCCAGGGCGTGGGGAAAAACTGTTTTTT.

This clone was recorded once. The chain couples TRBV27 to TRBJ1-2; 7 bases align to TRBD1. Unmatched junction bases numbered 12, after V lost 2 bases and J lost 0 bases. CDR1 is MNHEY, CDR2 SMNVEV, per germline (reference sequence). This CDR3 has 18 residues. DNA of the CDR3: TGTGCCAGCAGTTTAGGGGCCGGTACAGGGGTTTCTAACTATGGCTACACCTTC. Translation gives CASSLGAGTGVSNYGYTF.

The chain combines TRBV19 with TRBJ1-2; 7 positions agree with TRBD1. The length of the CDR3 is 12 residues. Trimming at V came to 8 bases and at J to 5 bases, leaving 5 bases not matched to a gene. The germline CDR1 and CDR2 sequences are LNHDA and SQIVND (reference sequence). CDR3 residues: CASRGTAYGYTF. The CDR3 region has the DNA TGTGCCAGTCGCGGGACAGCATATGGCTACACCTTC.

The chain recombines TRBV5-1 with TRBJ2-1, with D perhaps matching TRBD1 (6 bases). The CDR3 is 17 amino acids. V lost 0 bases to trimming and J lost 0 bases, with 13 bases between them. Looked up from germline, CDR1 is SGHRS and CDR2 is YFSETQ. The DNA for the CDR3 is TGCGCCAGCAGCTTGGGCTTTACAGGGAGCTCCTACAATGAGCAGTTCTTC. The encoded protein is CASSLGFTGSSYNEQFF.

The chain recombines TRBV6-1 with TRBJ1-1; TRBD1 is a possible D gene (5 bases). The germline CDR1 and CDR2 sequences are MNHNS and SASEGT. V shed 4 bases and J shed 0 bases, with 15 bases lying between them. The CDR3 contains 16 residues. CDR3: CASSGFRGTVNTEAFF. DNA of the CDR3: TGTGCCAGCAGTGGATTCCGCGGGACGGTGAACACTGAAGCTTTCTTT.

The CDR3: CASSDSTGQYSNQPQHF. The CDR3 DNA is TGTGCCAGCAGTGATTCCACAGGACAGTATAGCAATCAGCCCCAGCATTTT. The chain is built from TRBV25-1 and TRBJ1-5, with D tentatively TRBD1 (6 bases). This CDR3 spans 17 amino acids. V was cut by 3 bases and J by 0 bases, with 15 bases left in between. Germline CDR1 reads MGHDK; CDR2 reads SYGVNS. Drawing the rest from reference TRBV25-1 and TRBJ1-5, the complete variable domain is EADIYQTPRYLVIGTGKKITLECSQTMGHDKMYWYQQDPGMELHLIHYSYGVNSTEKGDLSSESTVSRIRTEHFPLTLESARPSHTSQYLCASSDSTGQYSNQPQHFGDGTRLSIL.

V is TRBV25-1 and J is TRBJ1-4; D gene unclear. Germline V lookup: CDR1 MGHDK, CDR2 SYGVNS. The CDR3 extends over 13 amino acids. Between the trimmed V and J ends, which lost 3 bases and 3 bases, there was a span of 5 bases. This CDR3 is CASSDRPNEKLFF. The CDR3 DNA reads as TGTGCCAGCAGTGACAGGCCTAATGAAAAACTGTTTTTT.

The chain has TRBV30 and TRBJ1-2; 9 nucleotides line up with TRBD1. This CDR3 is built from 13 residues. The germline V gene has CDR1 GTSNPN and CDR2 SVGIG (reference sequence). Trimming cost V 2 bases and J 7 bases; bases outside gene matches: 5. This CDR3 is CAWSTGGSSGYTF. The CDR3 nucleotides are TGTGCCTGGAGTACAGGGGGCTCTAGTGGCTACACCTTC.